This T cell receptor beta chain was sequenced during a study of beta chain features in type 1 diabetes. As for the study in general: What patients shared with healthy donors was a similar profile of age, gender and cell yields. Study observations and caveats: Cells that show high TCR expression could be over-represented by cDNA sequencing.

Reverse transcription of all isolated RNA meant that expressed TCRB transcripts were sequenced. Clones were sequenced by immunoSEQ multiplex PCR, and TCRdb holds only the in-frame ones, with some missing. The repertoire holds a few hundred thousand clones, with 27% as singletons. Germline-derived CDR1 and CDR2 are SGHTA and FQGNSA. V shed 1 base and J 6 bases; nucleotides not matched to a gene: 8. This CDR3 has 16 residues. Every donor had blood drawn once into heparin, around 120 mL on average. Concerning this clone: The target antigen is unknown.

Sequencing input: central memory CD4+ T cells from blood. This clonotype was obtained from a man aged 30 to 39 in good health. The chain is built from TRBV7-2 and TRBJ2-1; 8 positions agree with TRBD2. CDR3 residues: CASSLVAGGLLNEQFF. In nucleotides, the CDR3 is TGTGCCAGCAGCTTAGTGGCGGGAGGACTCCTCAATGAGCAGTTCTTC.